This passage covers 27 T cell receptor beta chains from one sample sequenced in a study of control samples from healthy donors and cancer patients. The data were produced by immunoSEQ multiplex PCR, yet TCRdb's version contains in-frame clones alone and is incomplete. The sample gives 80,000 to 100,000 clones, 88% of which show up once; 11% to 15% is in the top ten. The sample was blood. Receptors were obtained from a man aged 30 to 45 in good health.

V usage is TRBV18 and J usage is TRBJ1-1; 7 bases agree with TRBD1. The length of the CDR3 is 15 residues. J lost 4 bases, V lost 3 bases, and 8 bases had no gene match. Germline lookup yields CDR1 KGHSH and CDR2 LQKENI. CDR3 amino acids: CASSPPLGGGTEAFF. The DNA of the CDR3 is TGTGCCAGCTCACCCCCTTTAGGGGGCGGCACTGAAGCTTTCTTT.

CDR3 protein: CASSRSTYEQYF. CDR3 in DNA: TGTGCCAGCAGCCGCAGTACCTACGAGCAGTACTTC. The chain combines TRBV2 with TRBJ2-7; unclear D gene. The germline V gene encodes CDR1 SNHLY and CDR2 FYNNEI. V was pared by 6 bases and J by 2 bases, with 8 bases between. The length of the CDR3 is 12 residues.

This chain uses TRBV25-1 with TRBJ1-6; D is uncertain. Germline-derived CDR1 and CDR2 are MGHDK and SYGVNS. The CDR3 length is 15 residues. With 1 base removed from V and 4 bases from J, the gap between germline ends came to 8 bases. CDR3 sequence (DNA): TGTGCCAGCAGTGAATCCTTCTCTTATAATTCACCCCTCCACTTT. The encoded protein is CASSESFSYNSPLHF.

This chain links TRBV4-1 with TRBJ2-5; no firm D call. Germline V gene data show CDR1 as MGHRA and CDR2 as YSYEKL. This CDR3 is built from 15 residues. V was cut by 5 bases and J by 5 bases, with 18 bases left in between. The CDR3 region is CASSIKSLTRETQYF. The CDR3 coding sequence is TGCGCCAGCAGCATAAAGAGCTTGACTCGGGAGACCCAGTACTTC.

The genes are TRBV7-9 and TRBJ2-2; 12 nucleotides line up with TRBD2. The CDR3 has 16 amino acids. V was pared by 5 bases and J by 7 bases, with 8 bases of the junction left unmatched. Germline V gives CDR1 SEHNR, CDR2 FQNEAQ (reference sequence). The CDR3: CASSILTSGSGGELFF. CDR3 DNA: TGTGCCAGCAGCATTCTGACTAGCGGGAGTGGCGGGGAGCTGTTTTTT.

The chain combines TRBV4-1 with TRBJ2-7, with D tentatively TRBD2 (6 bases). This CDR3 is 15 amino acids long. V lost 0 bases and J 3 bases, leaving 12 bases between the germline ends. Per the germline V gene, CDR1 is MGHRA and CDR2 is YSYEKL. The DNA for the CDR3 is TGCGCCAGCAGCCAAGATAGCGGCGGTTACTACGAGCAGTACTTC. Translating gives CASSQDSGGYYEQYF.

This rearrangement joins TRBV15 to TRBJ2-4; D might be TRBD2 (7 bases). The ends were cut back, 3 bases at V and 1 base at J, with 16 bases in the middle. Per germline, CDR1 LNHNV and CDR2 YYDKDF (reference sequence). This CDR3 spans 17 amino acids. CDR3 region: CATSSWGRESAKNIQYF. DNA for the CDR3: TGTGCCACCAGCAGTTGGGGGCGGGAGTCGGCCAAAAACATTCAGTACTTC.

This chain joins TRBV7-2 and TRBJ2-1; D gene ambiguous. The germline gives CDR1 SGHTA, CDR2 FQGNSA. The germline V and J ends were trimmed by 5 bases and 1 base, with 12 bases remaining between them. The CDR3 totals 15 residues. The CDR3, as DNA: TGTGCCAGCAGCCCATCTAGGGTGTCCTACAATGAGCAGTTCTTC. It specifies CASSPSRVSYNEQFF.

J is TRBJ2-1 and V is TRBV12-3 or TRBV12-4; possible D gene TRBD2, 5 bases. The CDR3 runs to 13 residues. The V end was cut by 2 bases, the J end by 6 bases, with 8 bases between. CDR3 nucleotide sequence: TGTGCCAGCAGTTTAATGAGGGCCAATGAGCAGTTCTTC. It yields the protein CASSLMRANEQFF.

This chain connects TRBV24-1 to TRBJ2-4; TRBD1 is a possible D gene (6 bases). The germline V gene has CDR1 KGHDR and CDR2 SFDVKD. Trimming removed 4 bases from V and 1 base from J, with 13 bases in between. There are 16 residues in the CDR3. The CDR3, as DNA: TGTGCCACCAGTGACTCAGGGGCCGGGGCCAAAAACATTCAGTACTTC. Its translation is CATSDSGAGAKNIQYF.

Written as DNA, the CDR3 is TGTGCCAGCAGCGTAGGACGCATGAACACTGAAGCTTTCTTT. This translates into CASSVGRMNTEAFF. The chain combines TRBV2 with TRBJ1-1; no definite D call. CDR1 and CDR2 from the germline V gene are SNHLY and FYNNEI. The V and J ends lost 6 bases and 0 bases respectively, with 11 bases between them. The CDR3 length is 14 residues.

This sequence joins TRBV27 and TRBJ1-1, with D unresolved. The CDR3 length is 16 residues. Trimming stripped 0 bases from V and 1 base from J, with 12 bases between. The V gene's germline CDR1 is MNHEY and CDR2 SMNVEV (reference sequence). CDR3 in amino acids: CASSLSGSSANTEAFF. CDR3 sequence (DNA): TGTGCCAGCAGTTTATCGGGCTCCTCTGCGAACACTGAAGCTTTCTTT.

This clone was detected only once. The chain employs TRBV10-3 and TRBJ2-3; the match to TRBD2 covers 7 bases. CDR3 length: 14 amino acids. The germline CDR1 and CDR2 sequences are ENHRY and SYGVKD. V dropped 6 bases and J dropped 4; count of bases not matched to a gene: 7. The CDR3 reads CAIRSASGADTQYF. DNA of the CDR3: TGTGCCATCAGGTCGGCTAGCGGAGCAGATACGCAGTATTTT.

The chain recombines TRBV10-1 with TRBJ2-2; D tentatively fits TRBD1 or TRBD2 (5 bases each). Germline V gives CDR1 WNHNN, CDR2 SYGVQD (reference sequence). The germline V and J ends were trimmed by 3 bases and 5 bases, with 7 bases remaining between them. The CDR3 loop spans 13 amino acids. The CDR3 protein is CASSDRETGELFF. In DNA form, the CDR3 reads TGCGCCAGCAGTGACAGGGAGACCGGGGAGCTGTTTTTT.

The CDR3 reads CASSQDQAGGREQYF. The CDR3 region has the DNA TGTGCCAGCAGCCAAGATCAGGCGGGAGGGCGCGAGCAGTACTTC. This chain uses TRBV4-2 with TRBJ2-7; the match to TRBD2 covers 9 bases. CDR1 LGHNA and CDR2 YNFKEQ come from the germline V gene. With V trimmed by 0 bases and J by 6 bases, 6 bases remained unmatched. This CDR3 comprises 15 residues.

The J gene is TRBJ2-7, the V gene TRBV5-6, with 8 bases matching TRBD1. The CDR3 consists of 15 residues. V lost 0 bases, J lost 3 bases, and 5 bases stayed unmatched. Germline V lookup: CDR1 SGHDT, CDR2 YYEEEE. CDR3 in amino acids: CASSLAGTGLYEQYF. CDR3 sequence (DNA): TGTGCCAGCAGCTTGGCCGGGACAGGTCTCTACGAGCAGTACTTC.

The genes are TRBV6-6 and TRBJ1-1; possibly TRBD1 for D (6 bases). Trimming stripped 5 bases from V and 8 bases from J, with 27 bases between. Germline values: CDR1 MNHNY, CDR2 SVGAGI (reference sequence). CDR3 length: 17 residues. CDR3 nucleotides: TGTGCCAGCAGTCCCTTTGGGACAACCGGCCCGTGGTCCGAAGCTTTCTTT. It yields the protein CASSPFGTTGPWSEAFF.

The chain uses TRBV4-2 and TRBJ1-2, with D uncertain. V dropped 1 base and J dropped 3 bases, with 6 bases sitting between them. CDR3 length: 13 residues. Germline CDR1 LGHNA, CDR2 YNFKEQ. In nucleotides, the CDR3 is TGTGCCAGCAGCCAAGCGAAGTACTATGGCTACACCTTC. This codes for CASSQAKYYGYTF.

This clone was seen once. The chain employs TRBV19 and TRBJ2-3; TRBD1 matches at 8 bases. The junction had 9 bases not matched to a gene; V was cut back by 6 bases and J by 4 bases. This CDR3 comprises 15 residues. Germline CDR1 reads LNHDA; CDR2 reads SQIVND (reference sequence). The CDR3 DNA reads TGTGCCAGTAGAGGCAGGGGGCATACTTCAGATACGCAGTATTTT. It specifies CASRGRGHTSDTQYF. Complete variable domain (other parts from reference TRBV19 and TRBJ2-3): DGGITQSPKYLFRKEGQNVTLSCEQNLNHDAMYWYRQDPGQGLRLIYYSQIVNDFQKGDIAEGYSVSREKKESFPLTVTSAQKNPTAFYLCASRGRGHTSDTQYFGPGTRLTVL.

The chain combines TRBV5-6 with TRBJ2-7, with D perhaps TRBD2 (6 bases). There are 15 residues in the CDR3. Germline CDR1 is SGHDT and CDR2 is YYEEEE. V was cut by 3 bases and J by 2 bases, with 15 bases left in between. CDR3 nucleotide sequence: TGTGCCAGCAGCTCCCTTGTAGCGGCCACCTACGAGCAGTACTTC. This codes for CASSSLVAATYEQYF.

The CDR3 sequence: CASSLAPGQGELFF. In nucleotides, the CDR3 is TGTGCCAGCAGCTTAGCCCCAGGGCAGGGGGAGCTGTTTTTT. The J gene is TRBJ2-2, the V gene TRBV7-8; possibly TRBD1 for D (5 bases). The germline V gene has CDR1 SGHVS and CDR2 FQNEAQ. Trimming took 0 bases from V and 8 from J, leaving 10 bases between them. The length of the CDR3 is 14 residues.

The chain links TRBV10-3 to TRBJ2-5, with 12 nucleotides matching TRBD1. From germline, CDR1 is ENHRY and CDR2 SYGVKD. After removal of 8 bases from V and 1 base from J, the junction contained 5 bases not matched to a gene. The CDR3 length is 15 residues. CDR3 region: CAIGLGQGAQETQYF. CDR3 DNA sequence: TGTGCCATCGGTTTGGGACAGGGGGCCCAAGAGACCCAGTACTTC.

This rearrangement joins TRBV12-5 to TRBJ1-1; D not resolved. CDR1 LGHNT and CDR2 FRNRAP come from the germline V gene. The CDR3 length is 12 residues. V lost 5 bases and J lost 5, with 9 bases in between. The CDR3 DNA follows: TGTGCTAGTGGTCAAGGGTGGACTGAAGCTTTCTTT. It specifies CASGQGWTEAFF.

CDR3 DNA: TGTGCCAGCAGCACAACAGTTCCCCCAGCCTTTTCCTACGAGCAGTACTTC. It translates to CASSTTVPPAFSYEQYF. V usage is TRBV7-9 and J usage is TRBJ2-7; D is undetermined. V lost 5 bases, J lost 1 base, and 21 bases lay in between. Germline values: CDR1 SEHNR, CDR2 FQNEAQ (reference sequence). The length of the CDR3 is 17 residues.

The genes are TRBV12-3 or TRBV12-4 and TRBJ2-7; 7 bases agree with TRBD2. The CDR3 is 11 residues long. The J segment lost 6 bases and the V segment lost 5 bases, leaving 1 base of the junction unmatched. As DNA, the CDR3 is TGTGCCAGCAGTCGCGGGGGCGAGCAGTACTTC. It codes for CASSRGGEQYF.

The rearrangement uses TRBV7-6 and TRBJ1-2; 7 nucleotides agree with TRBD1. The junction had 15 bases not matched to a gene; V was cut back by 1 base and J by 1 base. The CDR3 is 19 residues long. Germline V gives CDR1 SGHVS, CDR2 FNYEAQ. DNA for the CDR3: TGTGCCAGCAGCTTAGAGGCGAATGTGCGGGACAGCATTAACTATGGCTACACCTTC. Its translation: CASSLEANVRDSINYGYTF.

This sequence joins TRBV7-3 and TRBJ2-1, with 8 positions matching TRBD2. V was clipped by 0 bases and J by 7 bases; unmatched bases: 11. CDR3 length equals 17 residues. The germline CDR1 and CDR2 sequences are SGHTA and FQGTGA. The CDR3 here is CASSLTPGREVNNEQFF. For the CDR3, the DNA is TGTGCCAGCAGCTTAACTCCCGGGCGGGAGGTTAATAATGAGCAGTTCTTC.